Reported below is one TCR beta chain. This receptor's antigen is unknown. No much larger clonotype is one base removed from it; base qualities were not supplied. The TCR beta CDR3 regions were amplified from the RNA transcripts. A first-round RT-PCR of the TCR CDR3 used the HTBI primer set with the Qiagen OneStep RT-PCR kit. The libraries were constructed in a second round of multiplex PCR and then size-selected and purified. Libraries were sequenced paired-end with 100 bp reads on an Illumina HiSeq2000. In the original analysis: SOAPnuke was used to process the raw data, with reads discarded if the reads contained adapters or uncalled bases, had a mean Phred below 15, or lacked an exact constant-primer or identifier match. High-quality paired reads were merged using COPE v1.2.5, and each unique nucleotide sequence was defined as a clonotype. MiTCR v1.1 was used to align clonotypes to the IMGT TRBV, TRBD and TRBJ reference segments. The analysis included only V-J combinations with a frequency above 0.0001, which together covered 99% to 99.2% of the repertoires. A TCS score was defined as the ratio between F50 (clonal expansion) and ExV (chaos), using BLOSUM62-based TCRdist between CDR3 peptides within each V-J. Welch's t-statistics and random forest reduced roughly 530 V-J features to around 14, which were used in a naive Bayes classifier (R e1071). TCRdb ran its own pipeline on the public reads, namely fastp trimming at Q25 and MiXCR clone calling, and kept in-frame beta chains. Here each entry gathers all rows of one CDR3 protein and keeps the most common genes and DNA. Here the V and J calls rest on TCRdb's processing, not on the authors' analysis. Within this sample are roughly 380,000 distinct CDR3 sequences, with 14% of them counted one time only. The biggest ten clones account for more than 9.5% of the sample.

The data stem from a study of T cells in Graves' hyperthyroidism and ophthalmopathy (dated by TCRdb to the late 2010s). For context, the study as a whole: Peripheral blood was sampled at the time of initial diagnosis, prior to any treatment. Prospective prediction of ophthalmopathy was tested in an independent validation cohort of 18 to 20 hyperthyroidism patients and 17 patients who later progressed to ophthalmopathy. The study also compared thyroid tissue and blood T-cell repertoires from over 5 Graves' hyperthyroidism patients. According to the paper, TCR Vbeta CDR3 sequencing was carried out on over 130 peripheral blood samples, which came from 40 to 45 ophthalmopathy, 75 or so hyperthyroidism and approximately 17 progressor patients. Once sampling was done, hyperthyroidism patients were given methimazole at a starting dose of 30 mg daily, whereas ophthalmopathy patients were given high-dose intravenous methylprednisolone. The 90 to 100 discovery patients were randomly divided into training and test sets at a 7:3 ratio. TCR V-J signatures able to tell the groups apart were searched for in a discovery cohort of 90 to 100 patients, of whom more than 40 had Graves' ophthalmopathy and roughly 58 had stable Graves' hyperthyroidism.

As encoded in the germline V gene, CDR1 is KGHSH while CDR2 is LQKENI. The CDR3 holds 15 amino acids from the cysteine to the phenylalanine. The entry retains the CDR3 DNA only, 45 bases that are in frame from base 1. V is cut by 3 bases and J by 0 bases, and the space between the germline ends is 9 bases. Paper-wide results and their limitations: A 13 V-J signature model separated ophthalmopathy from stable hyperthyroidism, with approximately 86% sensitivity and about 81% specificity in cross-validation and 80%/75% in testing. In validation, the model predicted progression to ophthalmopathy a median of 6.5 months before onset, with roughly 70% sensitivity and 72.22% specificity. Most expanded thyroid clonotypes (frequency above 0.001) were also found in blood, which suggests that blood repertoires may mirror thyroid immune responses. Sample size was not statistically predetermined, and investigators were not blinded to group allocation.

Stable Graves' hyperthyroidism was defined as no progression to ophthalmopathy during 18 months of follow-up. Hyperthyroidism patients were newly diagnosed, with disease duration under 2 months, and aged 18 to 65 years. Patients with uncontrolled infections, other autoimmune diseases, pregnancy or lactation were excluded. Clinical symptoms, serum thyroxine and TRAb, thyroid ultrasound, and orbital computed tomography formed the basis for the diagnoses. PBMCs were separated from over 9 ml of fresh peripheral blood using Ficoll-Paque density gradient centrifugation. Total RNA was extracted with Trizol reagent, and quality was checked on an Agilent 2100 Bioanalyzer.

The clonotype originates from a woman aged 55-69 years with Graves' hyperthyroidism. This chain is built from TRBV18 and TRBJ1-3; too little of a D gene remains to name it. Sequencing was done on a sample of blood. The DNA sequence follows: TGTGCCAGCTCACCTGCGGTTCTCTCTGGAAACACCATATATTTT. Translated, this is CASSPAVLSGNTIYF.